Presented here are 20 T cell receptor beta chains from one specimen sequenced in a study of regulatory T cells in long-lasting Graves disease. The time point is: newly diagnosed GD, antithyroid drugs for less than 3 months. PBMC-extracted RNA yielded the TCR library. The authors built TCR beta libraries using iRepertoire HTBI primers and Arm-PCR of CDR3 regions. TCRdb itself ran the multiplex PCR reads through MiXCR, one entry per CDR3 protein. The table lists roughly 440,000 distinct CDR3 sequences, over 15% of them singletons, with about 23% in the top ten. These same data were also listed under a study on T cells in Graves' hyperthyroidism and ophthalmopathy.

Sequencing was performed on peripheral blood mononuclear cells (PBMCs), taken at new diagnosis, from a patient treated with antithyroid drugs. All receptors come from a woman younger than 35 with Graves disease.

Concerning this clonotype itself: A far larger clone is one nucleotide away, so this likely arose from a read error. The V call is TRBV27, the J call TRBJ2-1; possible D gene TRBD1, 7 bases. Trimming took off 7 bases at V and 11 bases at J, with 21 bases between the two ends. Germline values: CDR1 MNHEY, CDR2 SMNVEV (reference sequence). The CDR3 runs to 14 residues. The CDR3 here is CASTGDRVSNKQFF. In DNA form, the CDR3 reads TGTGCCAGCACGGGAGACAGGGTTTCAAATAAGCAGTTCTTC.

This clonotype was detected ten times or more. The V call is TRBV7-9, the J call TRBJ2-1, with D possibly being TRBD1 (5 bases). Trimming stripped 4 bases from V and 3 bases from J, with 10 bases between. CDR3 length: 14 residues. The germline gives CDR1 SEHNR, CDR2 FQNEAQ (reference sequence). DNA for the CDR3: TGTGCCAGCAGCTCTCGACAGATCTACAATGAGCAGTTCTTC. This sequence encodes CASSSRQIYNEQFF.

The CDR3 DNA sequence: TGTGCCAGCACCGAACCACGGAGGCCGGAGACCCAGTACTTC. It encodes CASTEPRRPETQYF. J is TRBJ2-5 and V is TRBV25-1, with D perhaps TRBD2 (5 bases). The ends were cut back, 7 bases at V and 5 bases at J, with 17 bases in the middle. Germline CDR1 reads MGHDK; CDR2 reads SYGVNS. This CDR3 spans 14 amino acids.

This clonotype occurred a few times. The V gene is TRBV28, the J gene TRBJ1-2; possible D gene TRBD1, 5 bases. Deletions cut 10 bases from V and 5 bases from J, with 17 bases between. This CDR3 is 13 amino acids long. In germline, CDR1 is MDHEN, CDR2 SYDVKM. CDR3 in amino acids: CAIRSGTNYGYTF. CDR3 bases: TGTGCCATCCGATCCGGGACGAATTATGGCTACACCTTC.

This clonotype was detected many times. The chain employs TRBV20-1 and TRBJ2-1; 7 bases agree with TRBD2. Germline CDR1 and CDR2: DFQATT and SNEGSKA (reference sequence). This CDR3 contains 14 residues. V gave up 6 bases and J gave up 13 bases; unmatched junction bases: 18. DNA for the CDR3: TGCAGTGCCATCCGGGACTACGGCGCGTGGTTACAGTTCTTC. Protein product: CSAIRDYGAWLQFF.

The V and J genes are TRBV6-5 and TRBJ2-2; TRBD1 agrees at 10 bases. Germline values: CDR1 MNHEY, CDR2 SVGAGI. CDR3 size: 17 residues. Germline trimming cut 0 bases from V and 3 bases from J; bases unmatched to any gene: 4. CDR3 in DNA: TGTGCCAGCAGTTACTCGAAGGGACAGGGGTACACCGGGGAGCTGTTTTTT. It specifies CASSYSKGQGYTGELFF.

This clonotype appeared many times. V is TRBV7-8 and J is TRBJ2-5; 9 bases align to TRBD1. Germline values: CDR1 SGHVS, CDR2 FQNEAQ. V gave up 5 bases and J gave up 5 bases; unmatched junction bases: 12. The CDR3 extends over 16 amino acids. The CDR3 DNA reads as TGTGCCAGCAGCCGGAACAGGGGGCGATCCGCGGAGACCCAGTACTTC. Protein: CASSRNRGRSAETQYF.

The rearrangement uses TRBV28 and TRBJ1-2, with a possible D match to TRBD1 (6 bases). CDR3 length equals 15 residues. V lost 3 bases and J 1 base, leaving 12 bases between the germline ends. The V gene's germline CDR1 is MDHEN and CDR2 SYDVKM. The CDR3: CASSFPTGLNYGYTF. The DNA for the CDR3 is TGTGCCAGCAGTTTCCCGACAGGACTTAACTATGGCTACACCTTC.

This clonotype was detected only a few times. The chain links TRBV5-5 to TRBJ2-1, with TRBD1 identical over 8 bases. Per the germline V gene, CDR1 is SGHKS and CDR2 is YYEKEE (reference sequence). The CDR3 loop spans 17 amino acids. The junction had 10 bases not matched to a gene; V was cut back by 2 bases and J by 3 bases. The CDR3 region is CASSFFDGQGFYNEQFF. CDR3 bases: TGTGCCAGCAGCTTCTTCGACGGACAGGGATTCTACAATGAGCAGTTCTTC. Complete variable domain (other parts from reference TRBV5-5 and TRBJ2-1): DAGVTQSPTHLIKTRGQQVTLRCSPISGHKSVSWYQQVLGQGPQFIFQYYEKEERGRGNFPDRFSARQFPNYSSELNVNALLLGDSALYLCASSFFDGQGFYNEQFFGPGTRLTVL.

This clonotype appeared many times. Compared with germline, one end of the junction differs, possibly owing to a read error. The V and J genes are TRBV28 and TRBJ2-7; D gene uncertain. CDR3 length: 12 residues. Germline V lookup: CDR1 MDHEN, CDR2 SYDVKM. The CDR3 sequence: CASSLPSSEQYF. The DNA for the CDR3 is TGTGCCAGCAGTCTCCCTTCCTCCGAGCAGTACTTC.

This clonotype came up many times. The chain has TRBV2 and TRBJ2-1; 8 bases align to TRBD2. The junction had 13 bases not matched to a gene; V was cut back by 9 bases and J by 9 bases. The CDR3 has 14 residues. From germline, CDR1 is SNHLY and CDR2 FYNNEI. The CDR3 sequence: CARGSGSRVGEQFF. The CDR3, as DNA: TGTGCCAGAGGGAGCGGGAGTCGGGTCGGTGAGCAGTTCTTC. The full variable domain, with the rest looked up from reference TRBV2 and TRBJ2-1, is EPEVTQTPSHQVTQMGQEVILRCVPISNHLYFYWYRQILGQKVEFLVSFYNNEISEKSEIFDDQFSVERPDGSNFTLKIRSTKLEDSAMYFCARGSGSRVGEQFFGPGTRLTVL.

This clonotype was picked up a small number of times. The chain employs TRBV20-1 and TRBJ2-7; 12 bases align to TRBD2. Unmatched junction bases numbered 6, after V lost 5 bases and J lost 4 bases. Germline CDR1 and CDR2: DFQATT and SNEGSKA (reference sequence). The CDR3 runs to 14 residues. The CDR3 spells CSAQTGTSGYEQYF. In nucleotides, the CDR3 is TGCAGTGCTCAAACCGGGACTAGCGGGTACGAGCAGTACTTC.

In this sample, this clonotype turned up a few times. The junction differs from germline at one of its ends, possibly a read error. V is TRBV28 and J is TRBJ2-2, with D tentatively TRBD2 (6 bases). The CDR3 is 15 residues long. Germline CDR1 reads MDHEN; CDR2 reads SYDVKM. This chain's CDR3 is CASSISAGKVGGLFF. CDR3 bases: TGTGCCAGCAGTATTTCCGCGGGGAAGGTTGGGGGGCTGTTTTTT.

The chain is built from TRBV6-5 and TRBJ1-5; 7 bases are a match to TRBD1. V lost 0 bases and J lost 2; bases outside the gene matches: 10. CDR1 and CDR2 (germline): MNHEY, SVGAGI. The CDR3 is 18 amino acids. CDR3 DNA sequence: TGTGCCAGCAGTTACTCGAGGCCAGGGGGAGGAGGCAATCAGCCCCAGCATTTT. It yields the protein CASSYSRPGGGGNQPQHF.

This clonotype was seen a few times. The rearrangement links TRBV20-1 to TRBJ2-5; 8 bases are a match to TRBD2. Trimming removed 0 bases from V and 7 bases from J; junction bases left unmatched: 7. Germline CDR1 and CDR2: DFQATT and SNEGSKA (reference sequence). The CDR3 totals 14 residues. The CDR3 sequence is CSARDSAGDLTQYF. The DNA of the CDR3 is TGCAGTGCTAGAGATTCAGCGGGAGATTTGACCCAGTACTTC.

This clonotype was counted ten times or more. This chain links TRBV7-9 with TRBJ2-5; the D is unclear. The CDR3 runs to 15 residues. Trimming removed 4 bases from V and 3 bases from J, with 15 bases in between. Germline CDR1 SEHNR, CDR2 FQNEAQ (reference sequence). In nucleotides, the CDR3 is TGTGCCAGCAGCTCCCTACCTCCCTTCGAAGAGACCCAGTACTTC. The encoded protein is CASSSLPPFEETQYF.

At least ten counts were recorded for this clonotype. V usage is TRBV29-1 and J usage is TRBJ2-3; the D gene could be TRBD1 or TRBD2 (5 bases each). CDR3 length: 13 amino acids. V was cut by 3 bases and J by 4 bases, with 11 bases left in between. CDR1 SQVTM and CDR2 ANQGSEA come from the germline V gene. The CDR3 is CSVDPQGPDTQYF. The CDR3 nucleotides read TGCAGCGTTGACCCCCAGGGACCAGATACGCAGTATTTT.

This sequence joins TRBV20-1 and TRBJ2-7; D tentatively reads TRBD1 or TRBD2 (7 bases each). With 5 bases removed from V and 4 bases from J, the gap between germline ends came to 18 bases. Germline CDR1 is DFQATT and CDR2 is SNEGSKA (reference sequence). This CDR3 is built from 14 residues. The CDR3 DNA follows: TGCAGTGCTCAAGCGGGGACAGTATGGTACGAGCAGTACTTC. Its translation is CSAQAGTVWYEQYF.

This clonotype has only a few counts. This chain joins TRBV29-1 and TRBJ1-2, with a weak D call TRBD1 (6 bases). Per germline, CDR1 SQVTM and CDR2 ANQGSEA. V lost 6 bases and J lost 2, with 10 bases in between. The CDR3 loop spans 12 amino acids. The CDR3 region has the DNA TGCAGCGTCGCTACAGGGAACTATGGCTACACCTTC. Translated, it gives CSVATGNYGYTF.

Comments on this clonotype: With a much larger clone just one base away, this may be a read error. The V and J genes are TRBV5-4 and TRBJ2-5, with TRBD1 matching over 7 bases. V was clipped by 3 bases and J by 0 bases; unmatched bases: 2. Looked up from germline, CDR1 is SGHNT and CDR2 is YYREEE (reference sequence). CDR3 length equals 14 residues. This CDR3 reads CASSSGQNQETQYF. The CDR3 nucleotides are TGTGCCAGCAGCTCGGGACAGAACCAAGAGACCCAGTACTTC.